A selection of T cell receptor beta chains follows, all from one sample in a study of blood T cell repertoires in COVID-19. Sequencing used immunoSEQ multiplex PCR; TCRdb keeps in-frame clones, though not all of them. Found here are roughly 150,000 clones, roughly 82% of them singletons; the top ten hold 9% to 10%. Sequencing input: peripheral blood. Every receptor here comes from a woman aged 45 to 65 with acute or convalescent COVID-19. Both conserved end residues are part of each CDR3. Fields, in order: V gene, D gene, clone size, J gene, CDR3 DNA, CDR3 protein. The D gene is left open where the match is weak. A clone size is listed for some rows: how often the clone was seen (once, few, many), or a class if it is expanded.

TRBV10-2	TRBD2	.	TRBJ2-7	TGCGCCAGCGGGCCGGGAGGCACCCTCTCCTACGAGCAGTACTTC	CASGPGGTLSYEQYF
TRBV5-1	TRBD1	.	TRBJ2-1	TGCGCCAGCACTATGGACGGGGACAGGTCAGGGCTCAATGAGCAGTTCTTC	CASTMDGDRSGLNEQFF
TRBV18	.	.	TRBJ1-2	TGTGCCAGCTCACCTAGCATCGTGGCAGGGGACTATGGCTACACCTTC	CASSPSIVAGDYGYTF
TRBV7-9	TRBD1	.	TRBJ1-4	TGTGCCAGCATGGCAGGGGGCGGTGAAAAACTGTTTTTT	CASMAGGGEKLFF
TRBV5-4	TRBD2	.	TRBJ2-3	TGTGCCAGCAGCTCAGGACTAGCGGCTAGCACAGATACGCAGTATTTT	CASSSGLAASTDTQYF
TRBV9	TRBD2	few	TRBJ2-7	TGTGCCAGCAGCCTAAGAGCGGGAGTCTACGGGGAGCAGTACTTC	CASSLRAGVYGEQYF
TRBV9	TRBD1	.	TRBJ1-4	TGTGCCAGCAGCGTGACAGGGACTAATGAAAAACTGTTTTTT	CASSVTGTNEKLFF
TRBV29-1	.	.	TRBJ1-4	TGCAGCGTTGAGAGTCAGGGTGGTGAAAAACTGTTTTTT	CSVESQGGEKLFF
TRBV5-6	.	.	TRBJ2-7	TGTGCCAGCAGCTTCCGGGATAGCATGACTTACGAGCAGTACTTC	CASSFRDSMTYEQYF
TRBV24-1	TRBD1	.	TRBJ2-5	TGTGCCACCAGTCGGGACAGCTTGTACTTC	CATSRDSLYF
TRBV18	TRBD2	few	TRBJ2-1	TGTGCCAGCTCACCATTTGGCGGGAGCTCCTACAATGAGCAGTTCTTC	CASSPFGGSSYNEQFF
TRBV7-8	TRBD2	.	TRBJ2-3	TGTGCCAGCAGCTTAGCGCTAGCGGGGGGAGCAGATACGCAGTATTTT	CASSLALAGGADTQYF
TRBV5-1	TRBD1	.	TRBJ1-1	TGCGCCAGCAGCGTAGACAGGGTAGGGACTGAAGCTTTCTTT	CASSVDRVGTEAFF
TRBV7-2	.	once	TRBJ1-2	TGTGCCAGCAGCTTGGACGGACTTAACTATGGCTACACCTTC	CASSLDGLNYGYTF
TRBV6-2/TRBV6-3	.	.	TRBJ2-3	TGTGCCAGCATCCCGGACTACCTGGCTGCTACGCAGTATTTT	CASIPDYLAATQYF
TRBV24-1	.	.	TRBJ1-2	TGTGCCACCAGTGCGGGTGGTTTCTATGGCTACACCTTC	CATSAGGFYGYTF
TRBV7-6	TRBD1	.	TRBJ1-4	TGTGCCAGCAGCTCGGGACAGCGGGAAAAACTGTTTTTT	CASSSGQREKLFF
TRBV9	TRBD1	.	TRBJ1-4	TGTGCCAGCAGCACGTCGACAGGGGGCGATGAAAAACTGTTTTTT	CASSTSTGGDEKLFF
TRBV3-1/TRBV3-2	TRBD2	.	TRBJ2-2	TGTGCCAGCAGCCAAGAGAGCGGGGGGGTCACCGGGGAGCTGTTTTTT	CASSQESGGVTGELFF
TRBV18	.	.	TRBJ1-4	TGTGCCAGCTCACCACGACAGGCAAATGAAAAACTGTTTTTT	CASSPRQANEKLFF
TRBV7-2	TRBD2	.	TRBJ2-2	TGTGCCAGCAGTTCCCCTACTTGGACTAGCGGGGCGAACACCGGGGAGCTGTTTTTT	CASSSPTWTSGANTGELFF
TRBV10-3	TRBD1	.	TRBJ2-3	TGTGCCATCAGTTCAGGGGGCGGCACAGATACGCAGTATTTT	CAISSGGGTDTQYF
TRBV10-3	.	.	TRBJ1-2	TGTGCCATCAGTGGGACACCGGAGTTTTCCGGCTACACCTTC	CAISGTPEFSGYTF
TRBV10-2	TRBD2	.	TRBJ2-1	TGCGCCAGCAGTGATATACTAGCGGGCATAAGGGGGAATGAGCAGTTCTTC	CASSDILAGIRGNEQFF
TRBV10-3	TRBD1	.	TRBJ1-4	TGTGCCATCAGCCCCCGCCGGACAGGGGATGGAGAAAAACTGTTTTTT	CAISPRRTGDGEKLFF
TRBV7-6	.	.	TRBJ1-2	TGTGCCAGCAGCCCAGTAGGCGGGGGCAACTATGGCTACACCTTC	CASSPVGGGNYGYTF
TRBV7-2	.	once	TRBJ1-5	TGTGCCAGCAGCCCAACTGCCCCGGCGGGTCAGCCCCAGCATTTT	CASSPTAPAGQPQHF
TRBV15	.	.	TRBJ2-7	TGTGCCACCAGCAGAGATGCGGGTTACGAGCAGTACTTC	CATSRDAGYEQYF
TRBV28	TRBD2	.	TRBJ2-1	TGTGCCAGCAGTTTCAGGCGGGGGGCCTACAATGAGCAGTTCTTC	CASSFRRGAYNEQFF
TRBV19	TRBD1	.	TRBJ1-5	TGTGCCACCCATGAGACAGGGGCGCACCAGCCCCAGCATTTT	CATHETGAHQPQHF
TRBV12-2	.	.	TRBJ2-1	TGTGCAAGTCGCTTGGGACTAGCGGGAACCTACAATGAGCAGTTCTTC	CASRLGLAGTYNEQFF
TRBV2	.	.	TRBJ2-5	TGTGCCAGCAGTGAAACCCCAAGACAGTCGGGTGAGACCCAGTACTTC	CASSETPRQSGETQYF
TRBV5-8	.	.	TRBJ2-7	TGTGCCAGCAACCGGGATTCCCGCTACGAGCAGTACTTC	CASNRDSRYEQYF
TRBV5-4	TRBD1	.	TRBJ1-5	TGTGCCAGCAGCTTGAAGGGGGCAAATCAGCCCCAGCATTTT	CASSLKGANQPQHF
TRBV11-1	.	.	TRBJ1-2	TGTGCCAGCAGCTACCCGGACATTAGCTATGGCTACACCTTC	CASSYPDISYGYTF
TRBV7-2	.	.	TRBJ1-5	TGTGCCAGCAGCCGTTTTGAAGGGGGTCAGCCCCAGCATTTT	CASSRFEGGQPQHF
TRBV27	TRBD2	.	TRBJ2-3	TGTGCCAGCAGGCTGCCGGGTGGGGGGGGCACAGATACGCAGTATTTT	CASRLPGGGGTDTQYF
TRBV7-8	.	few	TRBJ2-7	TGTGCCAGCAGCTTAGCGGGCAGTGCCTACGAGCAGTACTTC	CASSLAGSAYEQYF
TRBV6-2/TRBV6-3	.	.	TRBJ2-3	TGTGCCAGCAGTTACTCGGAGGGGCGAGATACGCAGTATTTT	CASSYSEGRDTQYF
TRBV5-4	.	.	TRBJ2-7	TGTGCCAGCAGCTGGGAGGTCTCCTACGAGCAGTACTTC	CASSWEVSYEQYF
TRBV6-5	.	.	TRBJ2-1	TGTGCCAGCAGTTACGGGGGGAGCTCCTACAATGAGCAGTTCTTC	CASSYGGSSYNEQFF
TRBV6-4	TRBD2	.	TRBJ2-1	TGTGCCAGCAGTGAGCACTCCGGGACTAGCCCCATTCGGCGGAACAATGAGCAGTTCTTC	CASSEHSGTSPIRRNNEQFF
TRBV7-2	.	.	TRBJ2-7	TGTGCCAGCAGCTTAGCGCAAGGGGTACTCTCCTACGAGCAGTACTTC	CASSLAQGVLSYEQYF
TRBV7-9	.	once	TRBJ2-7	TGTGCCAGCAGCTTAGCGGGGACAAGACTCGAGCAGTACTTC	CASSLAGTRLEQYF
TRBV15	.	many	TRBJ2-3	TGTGCCACCAGCAGAGTGCCCAGGGCCTACACAGATACGCAGTATTTT	CATSRVPRAYTDTQYF
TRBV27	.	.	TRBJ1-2	TGTGCCAGCAGTTTTATCGCGGGCCCATATGGCTACACCTTC	CASSFIAGPYGYTF
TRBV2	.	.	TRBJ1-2	TGTGCGGAGCGAGGAAATGGTGGCTACACCTTC	CAERGNGGYTF
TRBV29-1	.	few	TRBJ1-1	TGCAGCGCCAATGAGGATCCCCTGTCTGCTTTCTTT	CSANEDPLSAFF